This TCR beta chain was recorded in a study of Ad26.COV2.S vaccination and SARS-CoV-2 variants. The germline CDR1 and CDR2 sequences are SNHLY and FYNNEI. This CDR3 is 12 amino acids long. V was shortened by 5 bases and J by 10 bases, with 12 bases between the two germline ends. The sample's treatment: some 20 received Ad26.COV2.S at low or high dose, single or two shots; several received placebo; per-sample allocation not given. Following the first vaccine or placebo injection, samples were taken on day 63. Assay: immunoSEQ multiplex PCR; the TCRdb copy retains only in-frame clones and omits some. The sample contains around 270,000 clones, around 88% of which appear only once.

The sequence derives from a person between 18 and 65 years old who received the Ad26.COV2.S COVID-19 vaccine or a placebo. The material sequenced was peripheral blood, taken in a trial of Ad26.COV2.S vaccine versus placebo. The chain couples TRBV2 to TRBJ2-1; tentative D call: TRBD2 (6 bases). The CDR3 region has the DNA TGTGCCAGCAGTCAGGTGGGAGGCGAGCAGTTCTTC. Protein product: CASSQVGGEQFF. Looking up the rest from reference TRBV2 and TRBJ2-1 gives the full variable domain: EPEVTQTPSHQVTQMGQEVILRCVPISNHLYFYWYRQILGQKVEFLVSFYNNEISEKSEIFDDQFSVERPDGSNFTLKIRSTKLEDSAMYFCASSQVGGEQFFGPGTRLTVL.